The table lists the clone carrying this T cell receptor (beta chain) with a few counts. Its antigen is currently unknown. The data are from a study of CD8+CD57+ T cells in acquired aplastic anemia. About the study: Sorting CD4+ and CD8+ cells gave DNA averaging approximately 3 ug.

TCR beta VDJ and CDR3 profiles were obtained from a genomic DNA template. TCRdb fed the reads into MiXCR, producing one record per CDR3 protein. Of some 160,000 distinct CDR3 sequences in the sample, around half are singletons; the top ten hold approximately 2.8%. Germline lookup yields CDR1 LGHDT and CDR2 YNNKEL (reference sequence). Trimming removed 4 bases from V and 6 bases from J, with 15 bases in between. This CDR3 has 14 residues. Sequencing was done on patients that had shown CD8+CD57+ cell expansion by flow cytometry. Severe acquired aplastic anemia was diagnosed in all patients. Patients had undergone no therapy by the time their blood was sampled. Study-level results: No significant patient-versus-control difference appeared in CD8+ Simpson's diversity.

The sample was sorted CD4+, CD8+, or CD8+CD57+ T cells (not recorded which) from PBMCs. The chain joins TRBV3-1 to TRBJ1-2; TRBD1 is a possible D gene (6 bases). The TCR comes from a human donor with aplastic anemia. CDR3: CASSPVGGLDGYTF. CDR3 DNA sequence: TGTGCCAGCAGCCCCGTTGGGGGCCTGGATGGCTACACCTTC. Full variable domain (missing parts from reference TRBV3-1 and TRBJ1-2): DTAVSQTPKYLVTQMGNDKSIKCEQNLGHDTMYWYKQDSKKFLKIMFSYNNKELIINETVPNRFSPKSPDKAHLNLHINSLELGDSAVYFCASSPVGGLDGYTFGSGTRLTVV.